This T cell receptor beta chain was sequenced in a study of cytomegalovirus exposure and HLA in healthy donors. Study-wide results and caveats: High sensitivity and specificity were reportedly achieved when the classifier diagnosed cytomegalovirus status. Three CMV-associated chains proved CMV antigen-specific in vitro. Listed as cytomegalovirus-associated were around 160 TCR beta chains.

Libraries were prepared by immunoSEQ multiplex PCR; TCRdb keeps only in-frame clonotypes and omits some of them. This sample carries about 120,000 clones, about 84% of them seen once, and the ten largest clones take about 2%. Note on this clone: Antigen unknown.

CDR1 is SGHDT and CDR2 is YYEEEE in the germline V gene. The trim removed 6 bases at V and 8 bases at J, leaving 7 bases unmatched. This CDR3 is built from 14 residues. The sequenced material came from PBMCs. The receptor was isolated from a woman aged 30 to 39 in good health and CMV-seronegative. The chain has TRBV5-6 and TRBJ2-7, with TRBD2 identical over 14 bases. Written as DNA, the CDR3 is TGTGCCAGCACCCCGGGACTAGCGGGGGTTCAGCAGTACTTC. It encodes CASTPGLAGVQQYF.